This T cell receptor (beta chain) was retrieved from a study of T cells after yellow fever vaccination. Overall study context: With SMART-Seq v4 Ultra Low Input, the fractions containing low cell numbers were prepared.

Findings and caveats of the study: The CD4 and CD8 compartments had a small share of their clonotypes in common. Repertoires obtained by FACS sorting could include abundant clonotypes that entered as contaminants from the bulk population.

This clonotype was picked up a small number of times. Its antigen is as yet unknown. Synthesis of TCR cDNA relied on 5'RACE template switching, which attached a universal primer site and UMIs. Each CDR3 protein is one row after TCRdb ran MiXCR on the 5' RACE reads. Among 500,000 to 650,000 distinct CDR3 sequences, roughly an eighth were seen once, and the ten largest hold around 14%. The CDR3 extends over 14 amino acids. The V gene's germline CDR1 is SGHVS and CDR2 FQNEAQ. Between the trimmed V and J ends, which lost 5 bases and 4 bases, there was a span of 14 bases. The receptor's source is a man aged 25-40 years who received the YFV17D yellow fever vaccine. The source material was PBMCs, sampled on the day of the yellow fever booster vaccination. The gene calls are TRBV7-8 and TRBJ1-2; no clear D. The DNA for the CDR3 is TGTGCCAGCAGCCCTCCCGGGTTCCTCTATGGCTACACCTTC. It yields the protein CASSPPGFLYGYTF.